The 15 T cell receptor beta chains listed next were all sequenced from one sample in a study of T cell responses to AZD1222 COVID-19 vaccine. Clones were read by immunoSEQ multiplex PCR, and TCRdb kept only the in-frame ones, dropping some. The sample has some 140,000 clones, 92% seen once; the top ten hold just over 3%. Material: peripheral blood, obtained on day 0 of AZD1222 vaccination. All receptors derive from an adult in good health.

The chain carries TRBV5-8 and TRBJ2-3; either TRBD1 or TRBD2 may supply D (6 bases each). The V end was cut by 4 bases, the J end by 4 bases, with 13 bases between. Germline V gene sequence: CDR1 SGHTS, CDR2 YDEGEE. This CDR3 is 14 amino acids long. The CDR3 region has the DNA TGTGCCAGCAGCCTTGGGGGGCGGCCAGATACGCAGTATTTT. Amino acids: CASSLGGRPDTQYF.

This rearrangement joins TRBV7-2 to TRBJ2-3, with 9 bases fitting TRBD2. The CDR3 length is 16 residues. CDR1 is SGHTA and CDR2 is FQGNSA in the germline V gene. V lost 1 base, J lost 0 bases, and 2 bases stayed unmatched. CDR3 sequence (DNA): TGTGCCAGCAGCTTAGGCGGGAGGGCGAGCACAGATACGCAGTATTTT. The encoded protein is CASSLGGRASTDTQYF.

The CDR3 is CASSQDWRYRNQPQHF. As DNA, the CDR3 is TGCGCCAGCAGCCAAGATTGGCGGTATCGGAATCAGCCCCAGCATTTT. V is TRBV4-3 and J is TRBJ1-5; D is unresolved. CDR1 LGHNA and CDR2 YSLEER come from the germline V gene. The CDR3 totals 16 residues. Trimming cost V 0 bases and J 4 bases, with 13 bases left between them.

This chain joins TRBV6-5 and TRBJ1-1; no clear D gene. Trimming pared 11 bases from V and 0 bases from J, leaving 7 bases between. Germline V gene lookup returns CDR1 MNHEY and CDR2 SVGAGI. The length of the CDR3 is 11 residues. CDR3 sequence: CAPIMNTEAFF. The CDR3 DNA reads TGTGCCCCAATTATGAACACTGAAGCTTTCTTT.

This rearrangement joins TRBV19 to TRBJ1-5; perhaps TRBD1 as D (6 bases). Deletions cut 3 bases from V and 3 bases from J, with 12 bases between. The germline gives CDR1 LNHDA, CDR2 SQIVND (reference sequence). The CDR3 is 15 residues long. The CDR3 loop reads CASSMGAGDNQPQHF. CDR3 nucleotide sequence: TGTGCCAGTAGTATGGGGGCAGGGGACAATCAGCCCCAGCATTTT.

This chain joins TRBV14 and TRBJ2-2, with 7 bases identical to TRBD2. Germline-derived CDR1 and CDR2 are SGHDN and FVKESK. The CDR3 sequence is 15 residues long. Unmatched junction bases numbered 11, after V lost 6 bases and J lost 7 bases. For the CDR3, the DNA is TGTGCCAGCAGTTACTTTGGACTAGGAAACGGGGAGCTGTTTTTT. Protein sequence: CASSYFGLGNGELFF.

The V and J genes are TRBV3-1 (or the pseudogene TRBV3-2) and TRBJ2-7; 7 bases are a match to TRBD2. The germline V gene has CDR1 LGHDT and CDR2 YNNKEL (reference sequence). Unmatched junction bases numbered 9, after V lost 4 bases and J lost 6 bases. The CDR3 is 14 residues long. CDR3 loop: CASSPGGLMPEQYF. The CDR3 nucleotides read TGTGCCAGCAGCCCGGGGGGTCTCATGCCCGAGCAGTACTTC.

The V gene is TRBV18, the J gene TRBJ2-3; D call uncertain. This CDR3 is built from 13 residues. From germline, CDR1 is KGHSH and CDR2 LQKENI. Trimming removed 7 bases from V and 0 bases from J, with 8 bases in between. CDR3 loop: CASLGLSTDTQYF. The CDR3 DNA is TGTGCCAGCTTAGGGCTTAGCACAGATACGCAGTATTTT.

This chain links TRBV7-9 with TRBJ2-3; 11 bases are a match to TRBD2. In germline, CDR1 is SEHNR, CDR2 FQNEAQ (reference sequence). With 1 base clipped from V and 1 base from J, the junction kept 10 bases outside the gene matches. The CDR3 covers 19 residues. The CDR3 reads CASSLELAGAASRTDTQYF. Written as DNA, the CDR3 is TGTGCCAGCAGCTTAGAACTAGCGGGAGCCGCGTCGCGCACAGATACGCAGTATTTT.

The chain joins TRBV28 to TRBJ2-7, with no clear D. Germline V gene lookup returns CDR1 MDHEN and CDR2 SYDVKM. CDR3 length equals 16 residues. The germline V and J ends were trimmed by 5 bases and 2 bases, with 19 bases remaining between them. The chain's CDR3 is CASSLHLAVLTYEQYF. CDR3 DNA sequence: TGTGCCAGCAGTCTACACTTGGCCGTTCTTACCTACGAGCAGTACTTC.

V and J are TRBV28 and TRBJ2-1; 9 positions match TRBD2. This CDR3 has 21 amino acids. Germline V gene sequence: CDR1 MDHEN, CDR2 SYDVKM. The trim removed 5 bases at V and 2 bases at J, leaving 22 bases unmatched. This CDR3 reads CASSARPRTNKAGGPYNEQFF. The CDR3 bases are TGTGCCAGCAGTGCAAGGCCCCGGACGAACAAAGCGGGGGGCCCCTACAATGAGCAGTTCTTC.

The chain combines TRBV24-1 with TRBJ2-5; 13 bases are shared with TRBD2. V lost 4 bases and J lost 4; bases outside the gene matches: 8. The CDR3 has 17 amino acids. The V gene's germline CDR1 is KGHDR and CDR2 SFDVKD. The CDR3 bases are TGTGCCACCAGTGACCAAAGACTAGCGGGAGGAAGAGAGACCCAGTACTTC. This encodes CATSDQRLAGGRETQYF.

This chain joins TRBV19 and TRBJ2-1; 11 bases agree with TRBD2. Germline-derived CDR1 and CDR2 are LNHDA and SQIVND (reference sequence). Trimming cost V 6 bases and J 5 bases; bases outside gene matches: 6. The CDR3 totals 15 residues. The CDR3 DNA is TGTGCCAGTAGACTAGCGGGAGTCGACAACAATGAGCAGTTCTTC. This gives the protein CASRLAGVDNNEQFF.

The chain recombines TRBV6-2 or TRBV6-3 with TRBJ2-2; D call uncertain. Per the germline V gene, CDR1 is MNHEY and CDR2 is SVGEGT. V shed 2 bases and J shed 6 bases, with 7 bases lying between them. The length of the CDR3 is 13 residues. DNA of the CDR3: TGTGCCAGCAGTTACGCAGCCCCCGGGGAGCTGTTTTTT. It yields the protein CASSYAAPGELFF.

The chain links TRBV6-5 to TRBJ2-7; no clear D gene. The CDR3 totals 14 residues. The V end lost 6 bases, the J end lost 2 bases, and 14 bases lay between the germline ends. The germline gives CDR1 MNHEY, CDR2 SVGAGI. CDR3: CASRSAVEAYEQYF. CDR3 bases: TGTGCCAGCAGGTCGGCGGTCGAGGCCTACGAGCAGTACTTC.